These 18 T cell receptor beta chains were sequenced from one sample in a study of blood T cells in healthy people across ages. A second 7 to 11 cycle PCR used barcoded and J-beta primers. In TCRdb, the 5' RACE reads were re-called with MiXCR into one record per CDR3 protein. The table records about 570,000 distinct CDR3 sequences, roughly a quarter of them present only once. The sample comprised blood. The receptors originated from a woman aged 70 to 79 in good health.

This clonotype was found a few times. The rearrangement joins TRBV7-2 to TRBJ1-1; D remains unclear. This CDR3 contains 13 residues. Per the germline V gene, CDR1 is SGHTA and CDR2 is FQGNSA. V was clipped by 2 bases and J by 2 bases, with 6 bases between them. CDR3: CASSLFTNTEAFF. CDR3 DNA sequence: TGTGCCAGCAGCTTATTCACCAACACTGAAGCTTTCTTT.

In the case of this clonotype: The junction departs from germline at one end; a sequencing error may be responsible. The genes are TRBV5-1 and TRBJ1-2; TRBD1 aligns across 7 bases. This CDR3 has 14 residues. The germline V gene encodes CDR1 SGHRS and CDR2 YFSETQ. The CDR3 protein is CAGSLEQGFSGYTF. In DNA form, the CDR3 reads TGCGCCGGCAGCTTGGAACAGGGGTTCAGCGGCTACACCTTC.

This clonotype was recorded a few times. This sequence joins TRBV4-2 and TRBJ2-1; D not resolved. Germline CDR1 reads LGHNA; CDR2 reads YNFKEQ. CDR3 length: 14 residues. The ends were cut back, 0 bases at V and 9 bases at J, with 12 bases in the middle. CDR3 in DNA: TGTGCCAGCAGCCAAGAAACCTCCTACCTTGAGCAGTTCTTC. Residues: CASSQETSYLEQFF.

This clonotype was seen a few times. V and J are TRBV18 and TRBJ2-7; D is undetermined. The V gene's germline CDR1 is KGHSH and CDR2 LQKENI. The germline V and J ends were trimmed by 6 bases and 0 bases, with 6 bases remaining between them. This CDR3 comprises 12 residues. The CDR3 here is CASSASSYEQYF. The DNA for the CDR3 is TGTGCCAGCTCGGCCAGCTCCTACGAGCAGTACTTC.

The V call is TRBV5-1, the J call TRBJ1-1, with D tentatively TRBD1 (5 bases). The CDR3 covers 19 residues. V was shortened by 2 bases and J by 1 base, with 24 bases between the two germline ends. CDR1 SGHRS and CDR2 YFSETQ come from the germline V gene. In DNA form, the CDR3 reads TGCGCCAGCAGCTTCAACACCATACAGACAGCGCCTCAGAACACTGAAGCTTTCTTT. It encodes CASSFNTIQTAPQNTEAFF.

The chain joins TRBV5-1 to TRBJ2-1; D remains ambiguous. The CDR3 has 15 residues. The V end lost 3 bases, the J end lost 0 bases, and 10 bases lay between the germline ends. Germline-derived CDR1 and CDR2 are SGHRS and YFSETQ. CDR3 residues: CASSYELTSYNEQFF. The DNA for the CDR3 is TGCGCCAGCAGCTACGAATTGACCTCCTACAATGAGCAGTTCTTC.

This chain connects TRBV5-4 to TRBJ2-7; D might be TRBD2 (7 bases). Germline CDR1 is SGHNT and CDR2 is YYREEE (reference sequence). The CDR3 totals 15 residues. Trimming stripped 3 bases from V and 5 bases from J, with 18 bases between. The CDR3 loop reads CASSSGGAGWDEQYF. The CDR3 bases are TGTGCCAGCAGCTCTGGGGGGGCCGGATGGGACGAGCAGTACTTC.

This clonotype was observed a few times. The V and J genes are TRBV7-8 and TRBJ2-5; D may be TRBD1 (5 bases). In germline, CDR1 is SGHVS, CDR2 FQNEAQ. CDR3 length: 11 residues. V was pared by 7 bases and J by 6 bases, with 9 bases between. DNA for the CDR3: TGTGCCAGCACCCCAGGGCAGACCCAGTACTTC. Translating it yields CASTPGQTQYF.

This clonotype was recorded a few times. The chain has TRBV9 and TRBJ2-5, with 8 nucleotides matching TRBD2. The DNA end favors TRBJ2-7, so the J call may be wrong. Germline V CDR1 and CDR2: SGDLS, YYNGEE. The length of the CDR3 is 15 residues. CDR3 loop: CASSADSRGDYEQYF. The CDR3 DNA follows: TGTGCCAGCAGCGCGGACTCGCGGGGGGACTACGAGCAGTACTTC.

The gene calls are TRBV5-1 and TRBJ2-5; 12 nucleotides line up with TRBD2. The CDR3 covers 18 residues. CDR1 is SGHRS, CDR2 YFSETQ, per germline. V was pared by 4 bases and J by 4 bases, with 14 bases of the junction left unmatched. The CDR3 sequence is CASSPILAGGRPLETQYF. The CDR3 DNA follows: TGCGCCAGCAGCCCTATACTAGCGGGGGGACGTCCTTTAGAGACCCAGTACTTC.

V and J are TRBV7-2 and TRBJ2-3; TRBD2 matches at 12 bases. CDR3 length: 19 residues. From germline, CDR1 is SGHTA and CDR2 FQGNSA. The trim removed 2 bases at V and 3 bases at J, leaving 12 bases unmatched. CDR3 amino acids: CASSLFSSGGAKGTDTQYF. CDR3 DNA: TGTGCCAGCAGCTTATTTTCTAGCGGGGGGGCTAAAGGGACAGATACGCAGTATTTT.

The V gene is TRBV27, the J gene TRBJ1-2; D uncertain. The ends were cut back, 5 bases at V and 8 bases at J, with 12 bases in the middle. Germline V gene sequence: CDR1 MNHEY, CDR2 SMNVEV (reference sequence). The CDR3 spans 12 residues. The CDR3 spells CASSPEGRGYTF. The CDR3 DNA reads as TGTGCCAGCAGTCCTGAAGGGCGCGGCTACACCTTC.

In this sample, this clonotype turned up a few times. The chain has TRBV12-3 or TRBV12-4 and TRBJ2-1; the D gene is possibly TRBD2 (6 bases). Trimming took 3 bases from V and 5 from J, leaving 17 bases between them. The CDR3 is made up of 16 amino acids. CDR3: CASSFRGGIRHNEQFF. The DNA for the CDR3 is TGTGCCAGCAGTTTTCGGGGCGGGATCAGGCACAATGAGCAGTTCTTC.

The J gene is TRBJ2-3, the V gene TRBV9; D uncertain. CDR1 is SGDLS, CDR2 YYNGEE, per germline. The CDR3 has 16 amino acids. The V end lost 6 bases, the J end lost 0 bases, and 17 bases lay between the germline ends. The CDR3 DNA sequence: TGTGCCAGCAACGCCTCCCCGGCGGAGAGCACAGATACGCAGTATTTT. Encoded protein: CASNASPAESTDTQYF. Complete variable domain (other parts from reference TRBV9 and TRBJ2-3): DSGVTQTPKHLITATGQRVTLRCSPRSGDLSVYWYQQSLDQGLQFLIQYYNGEERAKGNILERFSAQQFPDLHSELNLSSLELGDSALYFCASNASPAESTDTQYFGPGTRLTVL.

The J gene is TRBJ2-1, the V gene TRBV7-2, with 9 bases that match TRBD2. Trimming cost V 4 bases and J 2 bases; bases outside gene matches: 3. CDR3 size: 15 residues. Germline assignment: CDR1 SGHTA and CDR2 FQGNSA. The CDR3 loop is CASSSKRGAYNEQFF. The CDR3 coding sequence is TGTGCCAGCAGCTCCAAGCGGGGGGCCTACAATGAGCAGTTCTTC. Combining the CDR3 with reference TRBV7-2 and TRBJ2-1 gives the whole variable domain GAGVSQSPSNKVTEKGKDVELRCDPISGHTALYWYRQSLGQGLEFLIYFQGNSAPDKSGLPSDRFSAERTGGSVSTLTIQRTQQEDSAVYLCASSSKRGAYNEQFFGPGTRLTVL.

This clonotype was detected only a few times. The chain has TRBV4-2 and TRBJ1-1; D unresolved. This CDR3 comprises 13 residues. Trimming left V 1 base short and J 3 bases short, with 6 bases between. Germline values: CDR1 LGHNA, CDR2 YNFKEQ. CDR3 residues: CASSQVADTEAFF. CDR3 bases: TGTGCCAGCAGCCAAGTGGCAGACACTGAAGCTTTCTTT.

This clonotype has only a few counts. The chain combines TRBV11-2 with TRBJ1-2, with no clear D. Between the trimmed V and J ends, which lost 0 bases and 8 bases, there was a span of 16 bases. Germline V gene sequence: CDR1 SGHAT, CDR2 FQNNGV. The CDR3 has 15 amino acids. CDR3 bases: TGTGCCAGCAGCTTAGAACGGCACCTCTCTAGCGGCTACACCTTC. Amino acids: CASSLERHLSSGYTF. Supplemented by reference TRBV11-2 and TRBJ1-2, the full variable domain reads EAGVAQSPRYKIIEKRQSVAFWCNPISGHATLYWYQQILGQGPKLLIQFQNNGVVDDSQLPKDRFSAERLKGVDSTLKIQPAKLEDSAVYLCASSLERHLSSGYTFGSGTRLTVV.

This clonotype was seen repeatedly, ten times or more. This chain joins TRBV20-1 and TRBJ1-1; no reliable D call. The CDR3 is 16 residues long. CDR1 is DFQATT, CDR2 SNEGSKA, per germline (reference sequence). With 3 bases removed from V and 0 bases from J, the gap between germline ends came to 17 bases. The CDR3 DNA follows: TGCAGTGCTAGGAGGGCAGGCCTCTCCATGAACACTGAAGCTTTCTTT. As protein: CSARRAGLSMNTEAFF.